Listed below are T cell receptor beta chains from one sample, sequenced in a study of T cell repertoires in cytomegalovirus infection. MiXCR was run by TCRdb on the reads, yielding one entry per CDR3 protein. The sample lists some 97,000 distinct CDR3 sequences; around 22% were seen once. Sequencing was carried out using CD8+ T cells from PBMCs. Receptor source: a human donor in good health (CMV status not recorded). Some clones in this sample may be carry-over from other donors' samples. The CDR3 runs from the conserved cysteine through the conserved F or W. The order of the fields is clone size, V gene, D gene, J gene, CDR3 DNA, CDR3 protein. The D gene is left open where the match is weak. Clone sizes are given selectively: once, few, many, or a class where the clone is expanded.

few	TRBV28	.	TRBJ2-7	TGTGCCAGCAGTCCACCGACCTCATTGGGGCAGTACTTC	CASSPPTSLGQYF
many	TRBV7-2	.	TRBJ2-7	TGTGCCAGCAGCACCGACTACGAGCAGTACTTC	CASSTDYEQYF
few	TRBV24-1	TRBD1	TRBJ2-2	TGTGCCACCACCGGACAGGGGGCGGCCGGGGAGCTGTTTTTT	CATTGQGAAGELFF
.	TRBV7-2	TRBD2	TRBJ2-1	TGTGCCAGCAGCTTAGCACCCCTAGCGGGGCAAAGGAATGAGCAGTTCTTC	CASSLAPLAGQRNEQFF
.	TRBV29-1	TRBD1	TRBJ2-1	TGCAGCGTGGGGACAGGGAACAATGAGCAGTTCTTC	CSVGTGNNEQFF
few	TRBV27	TRBD1	TRBJ1-2	TGTGCCAGCAGTTTCCAGGACAGGGTTAACTATGGCTACACCTTC	CASSFQDRVNYGYTF
.	TRBV7-3	TRBD1	TRBJ1-2	TGTGCCAGCAGCTTAGATGGGACAGGGGAACCCTACACCTTC	CASSLDGTGEPYTF
few	TRBV27	.	TRBJ2-2	TGTGCCAGCAGTTCCCTCGCGAACACCGGGGAGCTGTTTTTT	CASSSLANTGELFF
.	TRBV5-4	TRBD2	TRBJ2-1	TGTGCCATCCAGGGGGGGATGGCGGGAGGGGGCAGCTCCTACAATGAGCAGTTCTTC	CAIQGGMAGGGSSYNEQFF
few	TRBV2	.	TRBJ1-1	TGTGCCAGCATGTACAGGGATGGAATCACTGAAGCTTTCTTT	CASMYRDGITEAFF
many	TRBV7-6	TRBD1	TRBJ1-4	TGTGCCAGCAGCTTAGCTGGGACAGACCGGTACATCGGGGCTAATGAAAAACTGTTTTTT	CASSLAGTDRYIGANEKLFF
.	TRBV20-1	.	TRBJ2-7	TGCAGTGCTAAAAAACGATCCGCCTACGAGCAGTACTTC	CSAKKRSAYEQYF
many	TRBV7-3	.	TRBJ2-3	TGTGCCAGCAGCTTACGTGAAGGCGATACGCAGTATTTT	CASSLREGDTQYF
.	TRBV6-2/TRBV6-3	.	TRBJ2-7	TGTGCCAGCAGTTACTCCGGGGTTTACGAGCAGTACTTC	CASSYSGVYEQYF
.	TRBV27	.	TRBJ2-2	TGTGCCAGCAGTCTAACAGGGCCCGGGGAGCTGTTTTTT	CASSLTGPGELFF
few	TRBV12-5	.	TRBJ1-1	TGTGCTAGTGGTTTTCCCGGGACTGAAGCTTTCTTT	CASGFPGTEAFF
many	TRBV4-1	TRBD2	TRBJ2-1	TGCGCCAGCAGCCAAGATGCGCCGAAAGGACTAGCTCTCCCCCATGAGCAGTTCTTC	CASSQDAPKGLALPHEQFF
few	TRBV7-9	.	TRBJ2-1	TGTGCCAGCAGATCCGGCAGGGCCAATGAGCAGTTCTTC	CASRSGRANEQFF
many	TRBV7-2	TRBD2	TRBJ2-7	TGTGCCAGCAGCTTACCTTCGGGACTAGCCCAGAATCCCACCTACGAGCAGTACTTC	CASSLPSGLAQNPTYEQYF
many	TRBV7-9	.	TRBJ2-1	TGTGCCAGCAGCTCCCCCGGGGGAGCAGCGACCTACAATGAGCAGTTCTTC	CASSSPGGAATYNEQFF
.	TRBV2	.	TRBJ2-7	TGTGCCAGCAGGCCCTTACAGGTTGAGTCCTACGAGCAGTACTTC	CASRPLQVESYEQYF
.	TRBV29-1	TRBD1	TRBJ2-7	TGCAGCGTTTCTCCGGGACAGGGACTACGGGAGCAGTACTTC	CSVSPGQGLREQYF
many	TRBV7-2	TRBD1	TRBJ1-5	TGTGCCAGCAGCGCCGGGACAGGGGGGGATCAGCCCCAGCATTTT	CASSAGTGGDQPQHF
many	TRBV28	TRBD2	TRBJ2-7	TGTGCCACTACCGAACTAGCGGGGGCAGACGAGCAGTACTTC	CATTELAGADEQYF
.	TRBV7-8	TRBD1	TRBJ2-5	TGTGCCAGCAGCCCTGGAACCGGGACAGAGAAGAGGACCCAGTACTTC	CASSPGTGTEKRTQYF
.	TRBV20-1	.	TRBJ2-7	TGCAGTGCCTTTCAAGGGGGGTCCAGCTCCTACGAGCAGTACTTC	CSAFQGGSSSYEQYF
many	TRBV7-2	.	TRBJ1-1	TGTGCCAGCAACGAGGGCACTGAAGCTTTCTTT	CASNEGTEAFF
few	TRBV4-2	.	TRBJ2-2	TGTGCCAGCAGCCAAGAAGAGGCAGGACCCTTCGGGGAGCTGTTTTTT	CASSQEEAGPFGELFF
many	TRBV11-2	TRBD1	TRBJ2-1	TGTGCCAGCAGCTTAACAGGGGGACTTGAGCAGTTCTTC	CASSLTGGLEQFF
few	TRBV5-8	.	TRBJ1-5	TGTGCCAGCAGGTCAGATAGCAATCAGCCCCAGCATTTT	CASRSDSNQPQHF
.	TRBV30	.	TRBJ1-6	TGTGCCTGGAGCGCAGAAACCACCCCGGGACCCCTCCACTTT	CAWSAETTPGPLHF
many	TRBV7-9	.	TRBJ2-3	TGTGCCAGCAGCGCCGGGGCCACAGATACGCAGTATTTT	CASSAGATDTQYF
few	TRBV6-2/TRBV6-3	.	TRBJ1-1	TGTGCCAGCAGTTACCCCAGTCCGGAAGCTTTCTTT	CASSYPSPEAFF
.	TRBV28	.	TRBJ1-2	TGTGCCAGCAGTTGGATGGGATACTATGGCTACACCTTC	CASSWMGYYGYTF
many	TRBV28	.	TRBJ2-1	TGTGCCAGCAGTCCTCACCCCCCTGCGGGGCACAATGAGCAGTTCTTC	CASSPHPPAGHNEQFF
.	TRBV12-3/TRBV12-4	TRBD1	TRBJ2-7	TGTGCCAGCAGTTTAAGACAGGGGGCTTTCGAGCAGTACTTC	CASSLRQGAFEQYF
few	TRBV6-2/TRBV6-3	.	TRBJ2-1	TGTGCCAGCAGTTACCCCCGCCCCGAGCAGTTCTTC	CASSYPRPEQFF
.	TRBV6-8	.	TRBJ1-1	TGTGCCAGCACCTGGGGGGGGGACGGAGGGGACACTGAAGCTTTCTTT	CASTWGGDGGDTEAFF
many	TRBV7-2	.	TRBJ2-5	TGTGCCAGCAGCTTAGGGGCGGGAAGAAGGTGGGACCAAGAGACCCAGTACTTC	CASSLGAGRRWDQETQYF
.	TRBV13	.	TRBJ2-7	TGTGCCAGCAGCTTAGGTGGCAGCTCCTACGAGCAGTACTTC	CASSLGGSSYEQYF
few	TRBV19	TRBD1	TRBJ1-1	TGTGCCAGTACCCTACTCTTCACAGGGGTGGACACTGAAGCTTTCTTT	CASTLLFTGVDTEAFF
many	TRBV7-2	.	TRBJ2-5	TGTGCCAGCAGCTATGCCCAAGAGACCCAGTACTTC	CASSYAQETQYF
.	TRBV19	.	TRBJ1-4	TGTGCCAGTAGTGGACTCGACAGACGCGCAACTAATGAAAAACTGTTTTTT	CASSGLDRRATNEKLFF
few	TRBV7-8	.	TRBJ2-5	TGTGCCAGCAGCCCCCGACACCAAGAGACCCAGTACTTC	CASSPRHQETQYF
few	TRBV20-1	TRBD2	TRBJ2-1	TGCAGTGCTAAGCGGGAGGCTGTCTACAATGAGCAGTTCTTC	CSAKREAVYNEQFF
.	TRBV5-1	.	TRBJ2-2	TGCGCCAGCAGCACTCCGAACACCGGGGAGCTGTTTTTT	CASSTPNTGELFF
.	TRBV20-1	TRBD1	TRBJ2-7	TGCAGTGCTAGAGATCAAGGGGGCCCCGGCTCCTACGAGCAGTACTTC	CSARDQGGPGSYEQYF
.	TRBV12-3/TRBV12-4	.	TRBJ1-2	TGTGCCAGCAGCGGGGTTGGCTACACCTTC	CASSGVGYTF
few	TRBV20-1	.	TRBJ2-3	TGCAGCTCCGTGCAGGGGAGAAGCACAGATACGCAGTATTTT	CSSVQGRSTDTQYF
few	TRBV7-6	TRBD2	TRBJ2-3	TGTGCCAGCAGCCCCACCTGGGGGGGGGCAGATACGCAGTATTTT	CASSPTWGGADTQYF
few	TRBV6-6	TRBD2	TRBJ2-1	TGTGCCAGCAGTTCCCCGACTAGCGGGAGTTCTGTATCGAATGAGCAGTTCTTC	CASSSPTSGSSVSNEQFF
.	TRBV28	.	TRBJ1-2	TGTGCCAGCAGTTACTCCCGAGGACGGAAAGGGCTCCTGAACTATGGCTACACCTTC	CASSYSRGRKGLLNYGYTF
.	TRBV19	.	TRBJ2-1	TGTGCCAGTAGTACCGGGACAATTCTTTCCTACAATGAGCAGTTCTTC	CASSTGTILSYNEQFF
.	TRBV28	.	TRBJ2-1	TGTGCCAGCAGTCCCCCGGCTAAATACAATGAGCAGTTCTTC	CASSPPAKYNEQFF
many	TRBV19	TRBD2	TRBJ2-1	TGTGCCAGTAGTACTAGCGGGATAGACAATGAGCAGTTCTTC	CASSTSGIDNEQFF
few	TRBV29-1	TRBD1	TRBJ2-7	TGCAGCGTGGCCCCGACAGGGGGTTCTTACGAGCAGTACTTC	CSVAPTGGSYEQYF
few	TRBV28	TRBD1	TRBJ2-2	TGTGCCAGCAGGGGGACAGGGGACATCACCGGGGAGCTGTTTTTT	CASRGTGDITGELFF